This T cell receptor (beta chain) was sequenced in a study of T cell repertoires in cytomegalovirus infection. This clonotype has only a few counts. The antigen is not known. The CDR3 runs 15 residues. V was cut by 7 bases and J by 2 bases, with 12 bases left in between. Germline loops: CDR1 MNHNY, CDR2 SVGAGI (reference sequence). TCRdb ran MiXCR on the reads and lists one entry per CDR3 protein. The table records 700,000 to 900,000 distinct CDR3 sequences, 25% to 30% of them present only once. The receptor comes from a human donor in good health (CMV status not recorded). Some clones in this sample may be carry-over from other donors' samples. Sequencing was performed on cultured CD8+ T cells from PBMCs, taken from culture after CMV antigen stimulation. The chain is built from TRBV6-6 and TRBJ2-6, with D possibly called TRBD1 or TRBD2 (6 bases each). CDR3: CASKEGEAGANVLTF. The DNA for the CDR3 is TGTGCCAGCAAAGAGGGGGAGGCTGGGGCCAACGTCCTGACTTTC.